Reported below is one T cell receptor (beta chain). What it binds is unknown. CDR3 length: 15 amino acids. Germline V gene data show CDR1 as SGHTS and CDR2 as YDEGEE. The J segment lost 7 bases and the V segment lost 0 bases, leaving 6 bases of the junction unmatched. Stated time point: neoterminal ileum biopsy at postoperative endoscopy, about 6 months after surgery. The data were produced by immunoSEQ multiplex PCR, yet TCRdb's version contains in-frame clones alone and is incomplete. The table records about 11,000 clones, 55% to 80% of them present only once. The sample is drawn from a study of T cell repertoires in ileal Crohn's disease. Study context: Operated complications were stricturing disease (about 60%) and penetrating disease (approximately 39%). At postoperative colonoscopy, neoterminal ileum biopsies were taken as M6.

Overall study results and limits: Endoscopic recurrence occurred in every patient whose clonality exceeded 26.8%. The median delay to postoperative endoscopy was 6.9 months.

This TCR was sampled from an adult with Crohn's disease. The specimen was ileal tissue. The chain links TRBV5-8 to TRBJ1-5; 8 nucleotides line up with TRBD1. CDR3 sequence: CASSLGDRGSQPQHF. CDR3 nucleotides: TGTGCCAGCAGCTTGGGAGACAGGGGTAGCCAGCCCCAGCATTTT.